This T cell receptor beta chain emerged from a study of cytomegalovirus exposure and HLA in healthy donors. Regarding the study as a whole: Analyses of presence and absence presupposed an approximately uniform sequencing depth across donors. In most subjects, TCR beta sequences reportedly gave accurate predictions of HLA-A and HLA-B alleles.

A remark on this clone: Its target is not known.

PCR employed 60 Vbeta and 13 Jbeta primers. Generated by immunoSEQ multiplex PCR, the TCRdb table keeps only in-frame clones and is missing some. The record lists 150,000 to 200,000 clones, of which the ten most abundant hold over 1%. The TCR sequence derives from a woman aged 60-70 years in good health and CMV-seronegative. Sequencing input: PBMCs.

The CDR3 region has the DNA TGTGCCAGCAGTGCGGGACTAGCGATCTACAATGAGCAGTTCTTC. Translation: CASSAGLAIYNEQFF. V and J are TRBV2 and TRBJ2-1; 10 nucleotides align to TRBD2. This CDR3 is built from 15 residues. With V trimmed by 4 bases and J by 3 bases, 3 bases remained unmatched. Per germline, CDR1 SNHLY and CDR2 FYNNEI.